Presented here are 30 T cell receptor beta chains from one specimen sequenced in a study of T cells in Graves' hyperthyroidism and ophthalmopathy. TCR beta CDR3 regions were amplified from RNA transcripts. With the HTBI primer set, the TCR CDR3 went through a first round of RT-PCR. Via MiXCR, TCRdb re-called the multiplex PCR reads, giving one row per CDR3 protein. The repertoire holds hundreds of thousands of distinct CDR3 sequences, under 20% seen once, with over 15% in the top ten. Sequenced: blood. The receptor set was obtained from a woman aged 45-65 years with Graves' hyperthyroidism that later progressed to Graves' ophthalmopathy.

The V call is TRBV12-3 or TRBV12-4, the J call TRBJ2-3, with 8 nucleotides matching TRBD1. The length of the CDR3 is 15 residues. V lost 5 bases, J lost 5 bases, and 9 bases stayed unmatched. The CDR3 sequence: CASSASRGLLDTQYF. CDR3 sequence (DNA): TGTGCCAGCAGTGCATCCAGGGGGCTATTAGATACGCAGTATTTT.

This clonotype has a count of ten or more. The chain joins TRBV7-3 to TRBJ1-5; D perhaps matches TRBD1 (5 bases). The CDR3 consists of 15 residues. Per germline, CDR1 SGHTA and CDR2 FQGTGA. Trimming took off 0 bases at V and 4 bases at J, with 10 bases between the two ends. The CDR3 protein is CASSLTGQGNQPQHF. CDR3 bases: TGTGCCAGCAGCTTAACCGGTCAGGGAAATCAGCCCCAGCATTTT.

This chain connects TRBV27 to TRBJ1-4; D not certain. The CDR3 consists of 15 residues. The V end lost 0 bases, the J end lost 6 bases, and 11 bases lay between the germline ends. Germline-derived CDR1 and CDR2 are MNHEY and SMNVEV (reference sequence). The CDR3 DNA sequence: TGTGCCAGCAGTTTATCGGTAGGGTGGGATGAAAAACTGTTTTTT. It yields the protein CASSLSVGWDEKLFF.

V usage is TRBV9 and J usage is TRBJ2-5, with TRBD2 matching 11 bases. Germline CDR1 is SGDLS and CDR2 is YYNGEE. Trimming cost V 0 bases and J 4 bases; bases outside gene matches: 8. This CDR3 spans 17 amino acids. In DNA form, the CDR3 reads TGTGCCAGCAGCGTAGGGACTAGCGGGCCGCCCCGAGAGACCCAGTACTTC. This codes for CASSVGTSGPPRETQYF.

This clonotype has ten or more counts. The V gene is TRBV7-2, the J gene TRBJ2-1, with 11 bases aligning to TRBD2. The CDR3 is made up of 16 amino acids. V shed 5 bases, J shed 9 bases, and the junction held 12 bases outside the gene matches. The germline gives CDR1 SGHTA, CDR2 FQGNSA. CDR3 residues: CASSLAASGGFGEQFF. Written as DNA, the CDR3 is TGTGCCAGCAGCCTGGCAGCTAGCGGGGGGTTCGGTGAGCAGTTCTTC.

The genes are TRBV29-1 and TRBJ1-2, with D possibly TRBD1 on 5 matching bases. This CDR3 comprises 12 residues. V gave up 8 bases and J gave up 3 bases, with 13 bases separating them. Germline V gene lookup returns CDR1 SQVTM and CDR2 ANQGSEA. This CDR3 reads CSSGGGHYGYTF. The CDR3 region has the DNA TGCAGCTCCGGCGGGGGACACTATGGCTACACCTTC.

This clonotype was counted many times. V and J are TRBV2 and TRBJ2-2; 12 nucleotides agree with TRBD1. V lost 6 bases to trimming and J lost 7 bases; unmatched junction nucleotides: 9. The CDR3 length is 16 residues. Germline lookup yields CDR1 SNHLY and CDR2 FYNNEI. CDR3 sequence: CASSGRDRGLVGELFF. In nucleotides, the CDR3 is TGTGCCAGCAGCGGCCGGGACAGGGGGCTTGTCGGGGAGCTGTTTTTT.

Only a few counts were recorded for this clonotype. The V call is TRBV14, the J call TRBJ1-2, with D possibly TRBD1 on 6 matching bases. This CDR3 is built from 14 residues. CDR1 and CDR2 (germline): SGHDN, FVKESK. V lost 1 base and J 7 bases, leaving 13 bases between the germline ends. CDR3 loop: CASSQASGALGYTF. The CDR3 nucleotides read TGTGCCAGCAGCCAAGCCTCGGGGGCCCTTGGCTACACCTTC.

The genes are TRBV6-1 and TRBJ2-5; perhaps TRBD1 as D (5 bases). Trimming took off 5 bases at V and 1 base at J, with 14 bases between the two ends. The CDR3 covers 15 residues. Germline CDR1 MNHNS, CDR2 SASEGT. The CDR3 sequence: CASSWGRASQETQYF. Written as DNA, the CDR3 is TGTGCCAGCAGTTGGGGCAGGGCCTCCCAAGAGACCCAGTACTTC.

This clonotype was observed a handful of times. The chain links TRBV11-2 to TRBJ2-7; TRBD2 agrees at 8 bases. Trimming took 4 bases from V and 2 from J; bases not matched to a gene: 4. The CDR3 extends over 14 amino acids. Per the germline V gene, CDR1 is SGHAT and CDR2 is FQNNGV. The CDR3 DNA sequence: TGTGCCAGCAGCTCTACTAGCGGAACCTACGAGCAGTACTTC. This gives the protein CASSSTSGTYEQYF.

This clonotype was seen a few times. The CDR3 DNA reads as TGTGCCAGCAGTTCATCTCGGGACAGGGGTGACGAGCAGTACTTC. Its protein product is CASSSSRDRGDEQYF. The gene calls are TRBV13 and TRBJ2-7; TRBD1 matches 10 bases. The germline V gene has CDR1 PRHDT and CDR2 FYEKMQ (reference sequence). The CDR3 contains 15 residues. Trimming at V came to 6 bases and at J to 5 bases, leaving 10 bases not matched to a gene.

This clonotype has at least ten counts. The gene calls are TRBV7-2 and TRBJ1-2; D gene ambiguous. CDR3 size: 12 residues. Germline CDR1 reads SGHTA; CDR2 reads FQGNSA. V shed 5 bases and J shed 8 bases, with 12 bases lying between them. The CDR3 here is CASSVTASGYTF. The CDR3 DNA sequence: TGTGCCAGCAGCGTGACCGCTTCAGGCTACACCTTC.

This clonotype was counted at least ten times. The rearrangement uses TRBV30 and TRBJ2-7; D may match TRBD1 or TRBD2 (5 bases each). This CDR3 has 11 residues. Trimming pared 5 bases from V and 4 bases from J, leaving 9 bases between. The germline V gene has CDR1 GTSNPN and CDR2 SVGIG (reference sequence). CDR3 DNA sequence: TGTGCCTGGCGGGGCGCGTACGAGCAGTACTTC. This gives the protein CAWRGAYEQYF.

This clonotype was seen more than once but under ten times. V gene TRBV7-9 combines with J gene TRBJ2-7, with 10 bases fitting TRBD1. The J segment lost 6 bases and the V segment lost 3 bases, leaving 11 bases of the junction unmatched. This CDR3 is 16 amino acids long. Germline lookup yields CDR1 SEHNR and CDR2 FQNEAQ (reference sequence). The CDR3 DNA is TGTGCCAGCAGCTTTACGGGACAGGGGCAAACGGGCGAGCAGTACTTC. This gives the protein CASSFTGQGQTGEQYF.

This clonotype was detected ten times or more. V usage is TRBV12-3 or TRBV12-4 and J usage is TRBJ2-3; TRBD2 agrees at 13 bases. The junction had 6 bases not matched to a gene; V was cut back by 5 bases and J by 4 bases. This CDR3 has 16 amino acids. The CDR3 DNA follows: TGTGCCAGCAGTCTGCGACTAGCGGGGGGTTCAGATACGCAGTATTTT. Protein: CASSLRLAGGSDTQYF.

This clonotype was observed a few times. The chain links TRBV18 to TRBJ2-5; D ambiguous. CDR1 and CDR2 (germline): KGHSH, LQKENI. The CDR3 is 14 amino acids. V lost 5 bases to trimming and J lost 7 bases, with 17 bases between them. In DNA, the CDR3 is TGTGCCAGCTCAGCGACGGTCCTTCTAGGGACCCAGTACTTC. It encodes CASSATVLLGTQYF.

Comments on this clonotype: This may be a read error, as it is one base from a much larger clone. J is TRBJ2-2 and V is TRBV18; the D call may be TRBD1 or TRBD2 (5 bases each). Germline loops: CDR1 KGHSH, CDR2 LQKENI. The CDR3 has 16 residues. This chain's CDR3 is CASSPPQWVDTGELLF. As DNA, the CDR3 is TGTGCCAGCTCACCACCCCAGTGGGTGGACACCGGGGAGCTGCTTTTT. Full variable domain (rest looked up from reference TRBV18 and TRBJ2-2): NAGVMQNPRHLVRRRGQEARLRCSPMKGHSHVYWYRQLPEEGLKFMVYLQKENIIDESGMPKERFSAEFPKEGPSILRIQQVVRGDSAAYFCASSPPQWVDTGELLFGEGSRLTVL.

At least ten counts were recorded for this clonotype. The chain combines TRBV20-1 with TRBJ2-7; maybe TRBD2 (6 bases). The CDR3 covers 12 residues. Between the trimmed V and J ends, which lost 0 bases and 6 bases, there was a span of 9 bases. Germline V gene data show CDR1 as DFQATT and CDR2 as SNEGSKA (reference sequence). The CDR3 here is CSARDGGSEQYF. The CDR3 bases are TGCAGTGCTAGAGATGGGGGGAGCGAGCAGTACTTC.

This clonotype was found a few times. This rearrangement joins TRBV3-1 to TRBJ2-2, with a weak D call TRBD2 (6 bases). This CDR3 region has 17 residues. V lost 0 bases, J lost 2 bases, and 13 bases lay in between. Per the germline V gene, CDR1 is LGHDT and CDR2 is YNNKEL (reference sequence). DNA of the CDR3: TGTGCCAGCAGCCAAGATCGGGGTAGCGGAAACACCGGGGAGCTGTTTTTT. It is translated as CASSQDRGSGNTGELFF.

This clonotype was seen ten or more times. The V call is TRBV7-8, the J call TRBJ1-3; 8 positions match TRBD1. The CDR3 totals 14 residues. With 3 bases clipped from V and 3 bases from J, the junction kept 1 base outside the gene matches. The germline gives CDR1 SGHVS, CDR2 FQNEAQ. As DNA, the CDR3 is TGTGCCAGCAGCTTGACAGGGGATGGAAACACCATATATTTT. It specifies CASSLTGDGNTIYF.

The V gene is TRBV15, the J gene TRBJ2-1; 8 nucleotides match TRBD1. The trim removed 0 bases at V and 5 bases at J, leaving 6 bases unmatched. The CDR3 sequence is 16 residues long. Germline V gene data show CDR1 as LNHNV and CDR2 as YYDKDF (reference sequence). CDR3 bases: TGTGCCACCAGCAGAGATCTGGACAGGGACGACAATGAGCAGTTCTTC. It codes for CATSRDLDRDDNEQFF.

The rearrangement joins TRBV30 to TRBJ1-2; TRBD1 agrees at 8 bases. The CDR3 spans 12 residues. In germline, CDR1 is GTSNPN, CDR2 SVGIG (reference sequence). This CDR3 reads CTGWTGNYGYTF. In DNA, the CDR3 is TGTACCGGATGGACAGGGAACTATGGCTACACCTTC. The full variable domain, rest sourced from reference TRBV30 and TRBJ1-2, is SQTIHQWPATLVQPVGSPLSLECTVEGTSNPNLYWYRQAAGRGLQLLFYSVGIGQISSEVPQNLSASRPQDRQFILSSKKLLLSDSGFYLCTGWTGNYGYTFGSGTRLTVV.

This clonotype came up many times. This sequence joins TRBV20-1 and TRBJ1-6, with 12 bases that match TRBD1. The CDR3 covers 14 residues. The ends lost 4 bases at V and 10 bases at J; junction bases unmatched: 5. Germline CDR1 DFQATT, CDR2 SNEGSKA (reference sequence). This CDR3 reads CSATRDRGLSPLHF. The CDR3 DNA reads as TGCAGTGCTACCCGGGACAGGGGGCTCTCACCCCTCCACTTT.

This clonotype was detected only a few times. The rearrangement links TRBV11-3 to TRBJ2-1, with 11 bases matching TRBD2. The CDR3 covers 13 residues. The trim removed 4 bases at V and 9 bases at J, leaving 2 bases unmatched. In germline, CDR1 is SGHNT, CDR2 YENEEA. In DNA, the CDR3 is TGTGCCAGCAGCTCCCTAGCGGGGGGTGAGCAGTTCTTC. Its translation: CASSSLAGGEQFF.

The J gene is TRBJ1-1, the V gene TRBV7-9, with D tentatively TRBD1 (5 bases). The germline V gene encodes CDR1 SEHNR and CDR2 FQNEAQ (reference sequence). The CDR3 covers 13 residues. V lost 4 bases and J lost 5, with 11 bases in between. The CDR3 loop reads CASSSGDRTEAFF. The CDR3 region has the DNA TGTGCCAGCAGCTCCGGGGACCGAACTGAAGCTTTCTTT.

Only a few counts were recorded for this clonotype. In DNA form, the CDR3 reads TGTGCTAGTGGTCCCCGGGGGACAGGGGCCAACGTCCTGACTTTC. This codes for CASGPRGTGANVLTF. V gene TRBV12-5 combines with J gene TRBJ2-6; D may match TRBD1 or TRBD2 (6 bases each). The CDR3 totals 15 residues. Trimming removed 5 bases at V and 4 bases at J, with 12 bases between. Germline V gene sequence: CDR1 LGHNT, CDR2 FRNRAP.

The rearrangement uses TRBV7-9 and TRBJ2-7, with D possibly matching TRBD1 (6 bases). Germline V gene data show CDR1 as SEHNR and CDR2 as FQNEAQ (reference sequence). Trimming shortened V by 3 bases and J by 3 bases, and 15 bases separated the two germline ends. This CDR3 spans 15 amino acids. The CDR3 DNA reads TGTGCCAGCAGCTTTAGCTTGGGACAACACTACGAGCAGTACTTC. Amino acid sequence: CASSFSLGQHYEQYF.

This chain links TRBV11-2 with TRBJ1-6, with 11 nucleotides matching TRBD1. Germline lookup yields CDR1 SGHAT and CDR2 FQNNGV. The CDR3 is 16 amino acids. Unmatched junction bases numbered 7, after V lost 5 bases and J lost 7 bases. Written as DNA, the CDR3 is TGTGCCAGCAGCCTCCGGGACAGGGGGAGCAATTCACCCCTCCACTTT. Residues: CASSLRDRGSNSPLHF.

This clonotype has more than one count but fewer than ten. The chain joins TRBV14 to TRBJ2-5; 8 bases map to TRBD1. Germline CDR1 reads SGHDN; CDR2 reads FVKESK. V was pared by 1 base and J by 4 bases, with 8 bases of the junction left unmatched. The CDR3 loop spans 16 amino acids. This CDR3 reads CASSQARYRGAETQYF. The CDR3 nucleotides are TGTGCCAGCAGCCAAGCGAGATACAGGGGGGCAGAGACCCAGTACTTC.

This clonotype has a handful of counts. This chain connects TRBV4-1 to TRBJ1-5, with D possibly being TRBD1 (5 bases). Germline CDR1 is MGHRA and CDR2 is YSYEKL. The CDR3 length is 15 residues. The germline V and J ends were trimmed by 0 bases and 7 bases, with 13 bases remaining between them. CDR3 loop: CASSQEERGRQPQHF. The CDR3 nucleotides read TGCGCCAGCAGCCAAGAGGAGAGGGGTCGACAGCCCCAGCATTTT.